Shown below are 26 T cell receptor beta chains from a single sample sequenced in a study of blood T cell repertoires in COVID-19. Measured with immunoSEQ multiplex PCR; TCRdb has only the in-frame clones, and not every one. The sample yields some 250,000 clones, around 90% seen once. What was sequenced was peripheral blood. The receptors originated from an older woman with active or convalescent COVID-19.

V usage is TRBV7-2 and J usage is TRBJ2-7; D possibly corresponds to TRBD1 (6 bases). V lost 8 bases and J lost 2, with 16 bases in between. From germline, CDR1 is SGHTA and CDR2 FQGNSA. This CDR3 has 14 amino acids. The CDR3 DNA reads TGTGCCAGCGGACAAGGACAGCCTCCCTACGAGCAGTACTTC. Residues: CASGQGQPPYEQYF. Together with reference TRBV7-2 and TRBJ2-7, the CDR3 gives the full variable domain: GAGVSQSPSNKVTEKGKDVELRCDPISGHTALYWYRQSLGQGLEFLIYFQGNSAPDKSGLPSDRFSAERTGGSVSTLTIQRTQQEDSAVYLCASGQGQPPYEQYFGPGTRLTVT.

This chain connects TRBV20-1 to TRBJ1-2; unclear D gene. Germline CDR1 reads DFQATT; CDR2 reads SNEGSKA (reference sequence). This CDR3 contains 11 residues. V lost 2 bases and J lost 8, with 9 bases in between. CDR3 in amino acids: CSARLRTGYTF. In nucleotides, the CDR3 is TGCAGTGCTAGACTACGAACGGGCTACACCTTC.

The V call is TRBV25-1, the J call TRBJ2-5; D is uncertain. Germline V lookup: CDR1 MGHDK, CDR2 SYGVNS. CDR3 length: 13 residues. The V end was cut by 2 bases, the J end by 7 bases, with 11 bases between. CDR3 bases: TGTGCCAGCAGTGAAACAAAGCCAGGGACCCAGTACTTC. Encoded protein: CASSETKPGTQYF.

This chain uses TRBV18 with TRBJ1-5; 10 bases line up with TRBD1. Per the germline V gene, CDR1 is KGHSH and CDR2 is LQKENI. CDR3 length: 15 amino acids. V lost 3 bases to trimming and J lost 2 bases; unmatched junction nucleotides: 1. CDR3 sequence: CASSPGQGGNQPQHF. CDR3 nucleotide sequence: TGTGCCAGCTCACCTGGACAGGGGGGCAATCAGCCCCAGCATTTT.

This clone was counted between two and nine times. The chain is built from TRBV19 and TRBJ1-2, with D perhaps TRBD1 (5 bases). V dropped 10 bases and J dropped 7 bases, with 22 bases sitting between them. In germline, CDR1 is LNHDA, CDR2 SQIVND (reference sequence). CDR3 length: 14 residues. CDR3 in amino acids: CAIKGRQTGSGYTF. As DNA, the CDR3 is TGTGCCATTAAGGGACGACAGACCGGGAGTGGCTACACCTTC.

This chain connects TRBV7-2 to TRBJ2-3; 9 nucleotides match TRBD1. The CDR3 sequence is 14 residues long. Germline lookup yields CDR1 SGHTA and CDR2 FQGNSA. J was trimmed by 3 bases and V by 3 bases; bases with no gene match: 1. CDR3: CASSFDRGTDTQYF. As DNA, the CDR3 is TGTGCCAGCAGCTTTGACAGGGGGACAGATACGCAGTATTTT.

CDR3 amino acids: CASSGRLNYGYTF. The CDR3 region has the DNA TGTGCCAGCAGCGGCAGACTGAACTATGGCTACACCTTC. V gene TRBV5-6 combines with J gene TRBJ1-2, with D unclear. CDR1 and CDR2 from the germline V gene are SGHDT and YYEEEE. The length of the CDR3 is 13 residues. V was cut by 4 bases and J by 2 bases, with 9 bases left in between.

The J gene is TRBJ1-2, the V gene TRBV3-1 (or the pseudogene TRBV3-2); D possibly corresponds to TRBD1 (5 bases). The CDR3 covers 15 residues. The V end was cut by 2 bases, the J end by 5 bases, with 15 bases between. Germline V lookup: CDR1 LGHDT, CDR2 YNNKEL (reference sequence). The CDR3 DNA reads as TGTGCCAGCAGCCAATTCCAGGGTTCGACATATGGCTACACCTTC. It is translated as CASSQFQGSTYGYTF.

The rearrangement uses TRBV29-1 and TRBJ2-2; D remains ambiguous. Germline CDR1 and CDR2: SQVTM and ANQGSEA. The CDR3 sequence is 14 residues long. Trimming removed 4 bases at V and 0 bases at J, with 9 bases between. The CDR3 bases are TGCAGCGTTGCCCAACTACCGAACACCGGGGAGCTGTTTTTT. It yields the protein CSVAQLPNTGELFF.

The chain carries TRBV6-2 or TRBV6-3 and TRBJ1-1; possible D gene TRBD1, 6 bases. Trimming took off 2 bases at V and 0 bases at J, with 10 bases between the two ends. This CDR3 region has 15 residues. In germline, CDR1 is MNHEY, CDR2 SVGEGT. CDR3 amino acids: CASSYRTDLNTEAFF. The DNA for the CDR3 is TGTGCCAGCAGTTACAGGACAGACTTGAACACTGAAGCTTTCTTT.

The chain employs TRBV6-5 and TRBJ2-7; 9 nucleotides align to TRBD1. The CDR3 spans 13 residues. Germline-derived CDR1 and CDR2 are MNHEY and SVGAGI. The trim removed 5 bases at V and 6 bases at J, leaving 5 bases unmatched. The CDR3 loop is CASSRTGVFEQYF. DNA for the CDR3: TGTGCCAGCAGTAGGACAGGGGTCTTCGAGCAGTACTTC.

This chain links TRBV14 with TRBJ2-3; possible D gene TRBD1, 6 bases. The CDR3 runs 15 residues. The V gene's germline CDR1 is SGHDN and CDR2 FVKESK. With 3 bases removed from V and 6 bases from J, the gap between germline ends came to 16 bases. In DNA form, the CDR3 reads TGTGCCAGCAGCCATAATTGGGCAGGGGCGGATACGCAGTATTTT. Its protein is CASSHNWAGADTQYF. Using reference TRBV14 and TRBJ2-3 for the parts outside the CDR3, the full variable domain is EAGVTQFPSHSVIEKGQTVTLRCDPISGHDNLYWYRRVMGKEIKFLLHFVKESKQDESGMPNNRFLAERTGGTYSTLKVQPAELEDSGVYFCASSHNWAGADTQYFGPGTRLTVL.

This chain uses TRBV27 with TRBJ1-3; possibly TRBD1 for D (5 bases). Trimming pared 6 bases from V and 2 bases from J, leaving 14 bases between. This CDR3 spans 15 amino acids. CDR1 and CDR2 from the germline V gene are MNHEY and SMNVEV (reference sequence). The CDR3 DNA follows: TGTGCCAGCAGCCCCGCGGGGGGGACTGGAAACACCATATATTTT. It encodes CASSPAGGTGNTIYF.

This rearrangement joins TRBV11-2 to TRBJ1-2, with a tentative D call TRBD1 (6 bases). This CDR3 has 16 residues. Trimming stripped 0 bases from V and 4 bases from J, with 15 bases between. CDR1 SGHAT and CDR2 FQNNGV come from the germline V gene. CDR3 nucleotides: TGTGCCAGCAGCTTAGATTCTATGGGGGCCTCCTATGGCTACACCTTC. Protein: CASSLDSMGASYGYTF. The entire variable domain, with the rest obtained from reference TRBV11-2 and TRBJ1-2, is as follows: EAGVAQSPRYKIIEKRQSVAFWCNPISGHATLYWYQQILGQGPKLLIQFQNNGVVDDSQLPKDRFSAERLKGVDSTLKIQPAKLEDSAVYLCASSLDSMGASYGYTFGSGTRLTVV.

This chain uses TRBV7-2 with TRBJ1-3; D not resolved. Germline V gene sequence: CDR1 SGHTA, CDR2 FQGNSA. The germline V and J ends were trimmed by 5 bases and 0 bases, with 11 bases remaining between them. CDR3 length: 15 amino acids. The CDR3 is CASSRFVVSGNTIYF. The CDR3 nucleotides read TGTGCCAGCAGCCGGTTTGTGGTCTCTGGAAACACCATATATTTT. Based on the CDR3 plus reference TRBV7-2 and TRBJ1-3, the full variable domain is GAGVSQSPSNKVTEKGKDVELRCDPISGHTALYWYRQSLGQGLEFLIYFQGNSAPDKSGLPSDRFSAERTGGSVSTLTIQRTQQEDSAVYLCASSRFVVSGNTIYFGEGSWLTVV.

This clone appeared a single time. The rearrangement links TRBV10-1 to TRBJ2-1; 7 bases are shared with TRBD1. V was pared by 5 bases and J by 6 bases, with 7 bases of the junction left unmatched. CDR1 is WNHNN, CDR2 SYGVQD, per germline (reference sequence). The length of the CDR3 is 14 residues. CDR3 DNA sequence: TGCGCCAGCAGTTTAACCAGGGGGTCCAATGAGCAGTTCTTC. Amino acids: CASSLTRGSNEQFF.

V gene TRBV5-8 combines with J gene TRBJ2-7; 7 bases fit TRBD2. The CDR3 is 14 residues long. From germline, CDR1 is SGHTS and CDR2 YDEGEE. The ends lost 4 bases at V and 4 bases at J; junction bases unmatched: 8. The CDR3 DNA follows: TGTGCCAGCAGCGGGGGGGGACTACTATACGAGCAGTACTTC. Protein: CASSGGGLLYEQYF.

The J gene is TRBJ1-1, the V gene TRBV18; 8 bases align to TRBD1. The length of the CDR3 is 13 residues. With 6 bases clipped from V and 3 bases from J, the junction kept 3 bases outside the gene matches. CDR1 is KGHSH, CDR2 LQKENI, per germline. The CDR3 loop reads CASSLQGDTEAFF. The CDR3 DNA follows: TGTGCCAGCTCGTTACAGGGGGACACTGAAGCTTTCTTT.

The rearrangement uses TRBV12-5 and TRBJ2-7, with 8 bases identical to TRBD1. After removal of 5 bases from V and 6 bases from J, the junction contained 9 bases not matched to a gene. CDR3 size: 14 residues. Germline V gene lookup returns CDR1 LGHNT and CDR2 FRNRAP. DNA of the CDR3: TGTGCTAGTGGTAACGGACAGGGATTAGGCGAGCAGTACTTC. It is translated as CASGNGQGLGEQYF. The full variable domain, completed using reference TRBV12-5 and TRBJ2-7, is DARVTQTPRHKVTEMGQEVTMRCQPILGHNTVFWYRQTMMQGLELLAYFRNRAPLDDSGMPKDRFSAEMPDATLATLKIQPSEPRDSAVYFCASGNGQGLGEQYFGPGTRLTVT.

This sequence joins TRBV11-2 and TRBJ1-1; the D gene is possibly TRBD1 (6 bases). V was trimmed by 5 bases and J by 5 bases, leaving 15 bases between them. From germline, CDR1 is SGHAT and CDR2 FQNNGV. The CDR3 spans 14 residues. The CDR3: CASSPQGGVTEAFF. The CDR3 DNA reads TGTGCCAGCAGCCCACAGGGTGGGGTTACTGAAGCTTTCTTT. The variable domain in full, with the rest retrieved from reference TRBV11-2 and TRBJ1-1, is EAGVAQSPRYKIIEKRQSVAFWCNPISGHATLYWYQQILGQGPKLLIQFQNNGVVDDSQLPKDRFSAERLKGVDSTLKIQPAKLEDSAVYLCASSPQGGVTEAFFGQGTRLTVV.

As for this clone: Germline and junction disagree at one end, which may indicate a read error. The rearrangement joins TRBV7-3 to TRBJ2-3; D remains unclear. Per germline, CDR1 SGHTA and CDR2 FQGTGA. This CDR3 is 14 amino acids long. CDR3: CASGLGPPADTQYF. DNA for the CDR3: TGTGCCAGCGGCTTAGGGCCCCCCGCAGATACGCAGTATTTT. The entire variable domain, with the rest obtained from reference TRBV7-3 and TRBJ2-3, is as follows: GAGVSQTPSNKVTEKGKYVELRCDPISGHTALYWYRQSLGQGPEFLIYFQGTGAADDSGLPNDRFFAVRPEGSVSTLKIQRTERGDSAVYLCASGLGPPADTQYFGPGTRLTVL.

The chain carries TRBV18 and TRBJ2-1; possibly TRBD1 for D (6 bases). The V end lost 8 bases, the J end lost 5 bases, and 13 bases lay between the germline ends. The CDR3 extends over 13 amino acids. Looked up from germline, CDR1 is KGHSH and CDR2 is LQKENI. CDR3: CASVRDMDNEQFF. The CDR3 nucleotides read TGTGCCAGCGTCCGGGACATGGACAATGAGCAGTTCTTC.

The DNA of the CDR3 is TGTGCCAGCTCACCCCGCCAGCTAGCGGGGGGAACAGATACGCAGTATTTT. Its protein is CASSPRQLAGGTDTQYF. The genes are TRBV18 and TRBJ2-3; TRBD2 matches 11 bases. CDR3 length: 17 residues. Trimming cost V 3 bases and J 3 bases; bases outside gene matches: 8. Germline lookup yields CDR1 KGHSH and CDR2 LQKENI.

The chain joins TRBV19 to TRBJ1-2, with D possibly TRBD1 on 6 matching bases. Germline CDR1 is LNHDA and CDR2 is SQIVND (reference sequence). The CDR3 is made up of 15 amino acids. Trimming removed 8 bases at V and 7 bases at J, with 23 bases between. CDR3 amino acids: CASRGVGQGSGGYTF. As DNA, the CDR3 is TGTGCCAGTCGTGGAGTGGGACAAGGAAGTGGTGGCTACACCTTC.

The chain is built from TRBV7-6 and TRBJ2-3; TRBD1 is a possible D gene (6 bases). Between the trimmed V and J ends, which lost 0 bases and 2 bases, there was a span of 12 bases. Germline loops: CDR1 SGHVS, CDR2 FNYEAQ. This CDR3 is built from 16 residues. CDR3 in amino acids: CASSLATGRDTDTQYF. CDR3 sequence (DNA): TGTGCCAGCAGCTTAGCCACAGGGAGAGACACAGATACGCAGTATTTT.

The J gene is TRBJ2-1, the V gene TRBV9; no definite D call. This CDR3 contains 12 residues. The germline V gene has CDR1 SGDLS and CDR2 YYNGEE. V was cut by 1 base and J by 7 bases, with 6 bases left in between. The CDR3 loop reads CASSVFGNEQFF. The DNA of the CDR3 is TGTGCCAGCAGCGTATTCGGTAATGAGCAGTTCTTC.